This is a list of T cell receptor beta chains from one sample in a study of tumor-infiltrating lymphocytes in primary liver carcinoma. Using its own MiXCR run on the multiplex PCR reads, TCRdb lists one record per CDR3 protein. The repertoire includes 80,000 or so distinct CDR3 sequences, over 70% of them detected once, and around 13% sits in the top ten. The specimen sequenced was liver tumor tissue from sampling region 4. All receptors derive from a woman aged 55 to 70 with primary liver carcinoma and hepatitis B virus infection. CDR3s include the opening cysteine and the closing phenylalanine or tryptophan. A D gene is named only where the DNA matches it firmly. Expanded clones are given a class, and other clones once, few, many or no size at all.

>TRBD1|TRBJ1-3|TRBV6-1|many
TGTGCCAGCAGACCGGGACAGACTAACTCTGGAAACACCATATATTTT
CASRPGQTNSGNTIYF
>-|TRBJ2-3|TRBV12-3/TRBV12-4|many
TGTGCCAGCAGTTTATGGGGTATGGGGAAAGATACGCAGTATTTT
CASSLWGMGKDTQYF
>TRBD2|TRBJ2-2|TRBV29-1|-
TGCAGCATTGTCGGGGCGGGAGGAAGGACCGGGGAGCTGTTTTTT
CSIVGAGGRTGELFF
>TRBD1|TRBJ1-5|TRBV6-6|-
TGTGCCAGCTGTTTCGGACAGGGCAGCAATCAGCCCCAGCATTTT
CASCFGQGSNQPQHF
>TRBD2|TRBJ2-1|TRBV6-6|many
TGTGCCAGCAGCCCCGCCGGGACTAGCGCCAATGAGCAGTTCTTC
CASSPAGTSANEQFF
>-|TRBJ2-7|TRBV24-1|many
TGTGCCACCAGTGGCCCGGGGCATTACCCAATCTACGAGCAGTACTTC
CATSGPGHYPIYEQYF
>TRBD2|TRBJ2-2|TRBV6-1|-
TGTGCCAGCAGTGGAGTGGTAGCGGGAGGGCCCATCGGGGAGCTGTTTTTT
CASSGVVAGGPIGELFF
>TRBD2|TRBJ2-3|TRBV6-1|-
TGTGCCGCCAAAGCGGGGCACACAGATACGCAATATTTT
CAAKAGHTDTQYF
>-|TRBJ2-5|TRBV7-9|once
TGTACCAACAGCTTAGTCGCACAGCAAGAGACCCAGTACTTC
CTNSLVAQQETQYF
>TRBD2|TRBJ2-1|TRBV6-5|-
TGTGCCAGCAGTTCACTAGCGGCAGAATTGAATGAGCAGTTCTTC
CASSSLAAELNEQFF
>-|TRBJ2-2|TRBV28|-
TGTGCCAGCAGTTTTGCTCGTGTGAACACCTGGGAGCTGTTATTT
CASSFARVNTWELLF
>-|TRBJ2-7|TRBV11-2|medium-sized
TGTGCCAGCAGCTTAGAGCGGGGAGGAGGAGGGCAGTACTTC
CASSLERGGGGQYF
>-|TRBJ2-7|TRBV28|many
TGTGCCAGCAGTTTATCTCAAGTCGGATGGGGTAGAAGTTACGAGCAGTACTTC
CASSLSQVGWGRSYEQYF
>TRBD1|TRBJ1-3|TRBV12-3/TRBV12-4|many
TGTGCCAGCAGTTTAGGGCAGGGGGCTGGAAACACCATATATTTT
CASSLGQGAGNTIYF
>TRBD2|TRBJ2-3|TRBV29-1|-
TGCAGTGTTGGCGGGACTAGCGTAGAGAGGAGAGATACACAGTATTTT
CSVGGTSVERRDTQYF
>-|TRBJ1-1|TRBV6-6|-
TGTGCCAGCAGTTACGAGACATGCCAAGCGACTGAAGCTTTCTTT
CASSYETCQATEAFF
>-|TRBJ2-7|TRBV11-2|-
TGTGCCAACAGCTCAGAGAAGGGGGGACCTGCGATGCAGTACTTC
CANSSEKGGPAMQYF
>-|TRBJ2-5|TRBV11-2|-
-
CASSLDGWGRDIQYFGAGTQYF
>-|TRBJ2-7|TRBV28|-
TGTGCCAGCAGTTCCATAAACTCCTACGGGCAGTACTTC
CASSSINSYGQYF
>-|TRBJ1-3|TRBV10-3|many
TGTGCCATCAGGGGGACGGTCTCTGGAAACACCATATATTTT
CAIRGTVSGNTIYF
>TRBD2|TRBJ2-7|TRBV4-2|-
TGTGCCAGCAGCCCCTCGGTCAGCGGGAGGAAACCGGCTTCCCTCCACGGGCAGTACTTC
CASSPSVSGRKPASLHGQYF
>-|TRBJ2-1|TRBV29-1|-
TGCAGCGTTGAATCGGCAGGAACCGGCAATGAACAGTTCTTC
CSVESAGTGNEQFF
>TRBD1|TRBJ2-1|TRBV11-2|-
TGTGCCAGCAGCTTAGCCCACGGACAGGGGTACAGGGGTGAACAGTTCTTT
CASSLAHGQGYRGEQFF
>-|TRBJ2-2|TRBV7-3|few
TGTGCCAGCAGCCTAGTGGGCGCCGGGGAGCTGTTTTTT
CASSLVGAGELFF
>TRBD2|TRBJ2-7|TRBV6-5|many
TGTGCCAGCAGCCACCGTCAAACTAGCGGGAGACCCTACGAGCAGTACTTC
CASSHRQTSGRPYEQYF
>TRBD1|TRBJ2-6|TRBV12-3/TRBV12-4|-
TGTGCCAGCATACGGACAGGTTCCCCTACCGGGGCCAACGTCCTGACTTTC
CASIRTGSPTGANVLTF
>TRBD2|TRBJ2-1|TRBV20-1|few
TGCAGTGCTCCGGGACTAGCCTCCTACAATGAGCAGTTCTTC
CSAPGLASYNEQFF
>-|TRBJ2-7|TRBV6-1|-
TGTGCCATCAGTGAAGAGGTAGGTCCCTACGAGCAGTACTTC
CAISEEVGPYEQYF
>-|TRBJ2-2|TRBV20-1|few
TGCAGTGCTAGAGATCCAGGGCCCGGGGAGCTGTTTTTT
CSARDPGPGELFF
>TRBD1|TRBJ2-7|TRBV7-9|-
TGTGCCAGCAGTGTCGAGACAGGGGACTCCTACGAGCAGTACTTC
CASSVETGDSYEQYF
>TRBD1|TRBJ2-7|TRBV2|-
TGTGCCAGCAGTCCCGACAGGGGATGGTACGAGCAGTACTTC
CASSPDRGWYEQYF
>-|TRBJ1-1|TRBV6-1|-
TGTGCCAGCTGTGAAAGTGAGAACACCGAAGTTTTCTTT
CASCESENTEVFF
>-|TRBJ1-6|TRBV10-2|-
TGCGTCAGCACCTCGACTGGTTCACCCCTCCACTTT
CVSTSTGSPLHF